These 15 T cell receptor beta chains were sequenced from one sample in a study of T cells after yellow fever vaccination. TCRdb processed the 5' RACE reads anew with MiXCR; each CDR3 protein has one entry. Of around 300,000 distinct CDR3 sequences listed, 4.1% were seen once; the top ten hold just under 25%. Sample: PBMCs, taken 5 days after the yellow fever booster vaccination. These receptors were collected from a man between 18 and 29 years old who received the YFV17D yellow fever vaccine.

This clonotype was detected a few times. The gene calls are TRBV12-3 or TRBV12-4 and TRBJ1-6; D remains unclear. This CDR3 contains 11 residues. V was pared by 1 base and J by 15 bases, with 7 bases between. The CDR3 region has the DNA TGTGCCAGCAGTTTAGGACCCCGCCTCCACTTT. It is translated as CASSLGPRLHF.

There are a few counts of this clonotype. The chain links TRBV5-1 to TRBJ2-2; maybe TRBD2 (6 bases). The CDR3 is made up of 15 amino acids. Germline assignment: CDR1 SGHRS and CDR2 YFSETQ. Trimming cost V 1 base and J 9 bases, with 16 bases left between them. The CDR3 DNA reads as TGCGCCAGCAGCTTGCTCGGGACGGGGGACCGGGAGCTGTTTTTT. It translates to CASSLLGTGDRELFF.

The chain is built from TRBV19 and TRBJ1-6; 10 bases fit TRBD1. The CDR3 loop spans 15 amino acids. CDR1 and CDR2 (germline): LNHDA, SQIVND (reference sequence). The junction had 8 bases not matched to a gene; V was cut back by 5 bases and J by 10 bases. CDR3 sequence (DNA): TGTGCCAGTAGTCCCCCCCCGACAGGGGGCTCACCCCTCCACTTT. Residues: CASSPPPTGGSPLHF.

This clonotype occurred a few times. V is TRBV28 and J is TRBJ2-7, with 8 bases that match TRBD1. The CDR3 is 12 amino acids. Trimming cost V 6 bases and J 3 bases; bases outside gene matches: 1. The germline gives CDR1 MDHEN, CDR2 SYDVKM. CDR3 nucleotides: TGTGCCAGCAGACAGGGGGACTACGAGCAGTACGTC. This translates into CASRQGDYEQYV.

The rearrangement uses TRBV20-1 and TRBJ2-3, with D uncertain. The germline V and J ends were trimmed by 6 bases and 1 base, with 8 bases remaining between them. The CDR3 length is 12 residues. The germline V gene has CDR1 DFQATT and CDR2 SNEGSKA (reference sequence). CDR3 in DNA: TGCAGTGCCGAGTCGGGCACAGATACGCAGTATTTT. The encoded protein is CSAESGTDTQYF.

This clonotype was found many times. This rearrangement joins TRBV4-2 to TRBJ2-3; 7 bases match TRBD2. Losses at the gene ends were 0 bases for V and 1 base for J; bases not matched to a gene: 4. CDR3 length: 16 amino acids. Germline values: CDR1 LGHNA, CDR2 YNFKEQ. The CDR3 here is CASSQDPSGGTDTQYF. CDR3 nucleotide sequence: TGTGCCAGCAGCCAAGATCCCAGCGGGGGCACAGATACGCAGTATTTT.

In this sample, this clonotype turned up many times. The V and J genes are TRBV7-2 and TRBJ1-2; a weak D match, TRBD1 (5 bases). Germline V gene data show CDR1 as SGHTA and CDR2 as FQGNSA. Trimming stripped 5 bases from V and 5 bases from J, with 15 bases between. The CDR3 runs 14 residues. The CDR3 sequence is CASSAYGTDYGYTF. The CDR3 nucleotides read TGTGCCAGCAGCGCGTACGGGACGGATTATGGCTACACCTTC.

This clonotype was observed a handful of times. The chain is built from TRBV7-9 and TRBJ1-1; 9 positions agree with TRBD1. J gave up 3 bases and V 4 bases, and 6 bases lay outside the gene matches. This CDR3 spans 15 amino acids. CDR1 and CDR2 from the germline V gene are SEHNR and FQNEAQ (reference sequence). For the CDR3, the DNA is TGTGCCAGCAGCTCACAGGGGGCGCGGGACACTGAAGCTTTCTTT. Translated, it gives CASSSQGARDTEAFF.

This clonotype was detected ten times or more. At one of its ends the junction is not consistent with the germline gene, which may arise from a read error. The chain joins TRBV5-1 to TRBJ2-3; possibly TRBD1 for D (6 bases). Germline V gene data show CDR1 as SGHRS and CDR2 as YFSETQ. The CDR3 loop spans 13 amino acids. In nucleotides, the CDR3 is TGTGCCAGCAGTCTCGGACAGACAGATACGCAGTATTTT. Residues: CASSLGQTDTQYF. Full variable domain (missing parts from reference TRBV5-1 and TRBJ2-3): KAGVTQTPRYLIKTRGQQVTLSCSPISGHRSVSWYQQTPGQGLQFLFEYFSETQRNKGNFPGRFSGRQFSNSRSEMNVSTLELGDSALYLCASSLGQTDTQYFGPGTRLTVL.

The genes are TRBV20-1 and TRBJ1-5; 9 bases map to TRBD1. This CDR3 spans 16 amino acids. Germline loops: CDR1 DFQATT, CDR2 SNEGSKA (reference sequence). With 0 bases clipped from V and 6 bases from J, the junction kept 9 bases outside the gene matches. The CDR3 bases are TGCAGTGCTAGAGACCAGACAGGGGGTATCGGTCAGCCCCAGCATTTT. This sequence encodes CSARDQTGGIGQPQHF.

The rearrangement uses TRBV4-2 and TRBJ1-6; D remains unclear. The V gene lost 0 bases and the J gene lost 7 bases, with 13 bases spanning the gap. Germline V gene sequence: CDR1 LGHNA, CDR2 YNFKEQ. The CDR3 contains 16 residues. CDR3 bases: TGTGCCAGCAGCCAAGAGATGCCGGGTTCCAATTCACCCCTCCACTTT. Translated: CASSQEMPGSNSPLHF.

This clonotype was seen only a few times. CDR3 bases: TGTGCCAGCAGTCCCCTTACCGGGACAGGGTCTGAAAAACTGTTTTTT. Translated: CASSPLTGTGSEKLFF. V is TRBV27 and J is TRBJ1-4, with 9 positions matching TRBD1. J gave up 7 bases and V 5 bases, and 11 bases lay outside the gene matches. CDR1 MNHEY and CDR2 SMNVEV come from the germline V gene (reference sequence). This CDR3 contains 16 residues.

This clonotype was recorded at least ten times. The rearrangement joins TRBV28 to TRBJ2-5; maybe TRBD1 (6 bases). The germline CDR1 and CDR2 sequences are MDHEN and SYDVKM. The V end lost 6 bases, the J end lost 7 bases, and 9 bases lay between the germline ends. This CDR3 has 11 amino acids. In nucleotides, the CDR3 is TGTGCCAGCAGCTGGGGGCGGACCCAGTACTTC. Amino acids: CASSWGRTQYF.

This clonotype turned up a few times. CDR3 sequence: CASSQTDNQPQHF. Here the CDR3 DNA reads TGTGCCAGCAGCCAGACAGACAATCAGCCCCAGCATTTT. The rearrangement uses TRBV6-2 or TRBV6-3 and TRBJ1-5; D possibly corresponds to TRBD1 (5 bases). With 6 bases removed from V and 3 bases from J, the gap between germline ends came to 9 bases. CDR1 is MNHEY, CDR2 SVGEGT, per germline. The CDR3 runs to 13 residues.

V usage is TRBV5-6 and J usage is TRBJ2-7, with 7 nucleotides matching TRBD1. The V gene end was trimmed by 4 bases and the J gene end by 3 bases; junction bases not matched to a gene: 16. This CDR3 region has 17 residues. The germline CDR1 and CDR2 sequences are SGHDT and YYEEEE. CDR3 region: CASSPTSGTAKVYEQYF. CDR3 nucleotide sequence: TGTGCCAGCAGCCCCACCTCCGGGACAGCGAAGGTCTACGAGCAGTACTTC.